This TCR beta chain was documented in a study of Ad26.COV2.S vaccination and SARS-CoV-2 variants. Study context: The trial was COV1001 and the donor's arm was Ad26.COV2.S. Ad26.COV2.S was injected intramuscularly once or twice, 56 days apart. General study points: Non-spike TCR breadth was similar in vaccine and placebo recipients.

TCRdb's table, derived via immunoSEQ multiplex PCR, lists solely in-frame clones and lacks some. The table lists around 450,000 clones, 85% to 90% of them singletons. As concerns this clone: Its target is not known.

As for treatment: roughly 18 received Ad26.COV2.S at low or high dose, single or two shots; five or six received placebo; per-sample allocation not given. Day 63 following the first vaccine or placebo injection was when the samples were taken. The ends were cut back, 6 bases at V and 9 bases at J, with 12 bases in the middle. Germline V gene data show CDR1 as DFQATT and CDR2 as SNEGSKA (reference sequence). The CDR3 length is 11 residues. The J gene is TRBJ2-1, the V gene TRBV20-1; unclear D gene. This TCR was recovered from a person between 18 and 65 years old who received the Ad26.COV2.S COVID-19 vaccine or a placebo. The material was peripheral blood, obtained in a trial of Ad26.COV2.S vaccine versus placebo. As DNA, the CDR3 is TGCAGTGCCCCACCGACGTCTGAGCAGTTCTTC. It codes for CSAPPTSEQFF.